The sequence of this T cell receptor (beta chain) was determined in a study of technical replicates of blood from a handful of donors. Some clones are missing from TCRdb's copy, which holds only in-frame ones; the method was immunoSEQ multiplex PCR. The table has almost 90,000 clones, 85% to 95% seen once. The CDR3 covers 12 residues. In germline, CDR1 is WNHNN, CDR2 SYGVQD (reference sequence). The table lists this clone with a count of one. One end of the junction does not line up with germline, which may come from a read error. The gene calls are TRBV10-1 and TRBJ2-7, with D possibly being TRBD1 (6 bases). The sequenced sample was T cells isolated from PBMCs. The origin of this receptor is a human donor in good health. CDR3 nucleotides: TGCGCCAGCAGTTTGGACAGAGACGACCAGTACTTC. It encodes CASSLDRDDQYF.